The rows below give T cell receptor beta chains drawn from one sample of a study of cytomegalovirus exposure and HLA in healthy donors. Measured with immunoSEQ multiplex PCR; TCRdb has only the in-frame clones, and not every one. There are 200,000 to 250,000 clones in the sample; roughly 91% occur only once, and roughly 1% lies in the top ten. Sequencing was performed on PBMCs. The origin of the receptors is a woman between 18 and 29 years old in good health and CMV-seronegative. Both conserved end residues are trimmed from each CDR3.

j_gene: TRBJ1-2
v_gene: TRBV19
CDR3aa: ASSAQGAPGYT

j_gene: TRBJ2-2
v_gene: TRBV7-2
CDR3aa: ASSLAGRFRLDSTGELF

j_gene: TRBJ2-5
v_gene: TRBV7-2
CDR3aa: ASSLRRYQETQY

j_gene: TRBJ2-2
v_gene: TRBV7-6
CDR3aa: ASSLTGVKSTGELF

j_gene: TRBJ1-1
v_gene: TRBV4-1
CDR3aa: ASSQGSTGGYTEAF

j_gene: TRBJ2-1
v_gene: TRBV7-2
CDR3aa: AITRDYLYNEQF

j_gene: TRBJ2-7
v_gene: TRBV6-5
CDR3aa: ASSYTWTGGEQY

j_gene: TRBJ1-1
v_gene: TRBV11-2
CDR3aa: ASSPFGVQDTEAF

j_gene: TRBJ1-5
v_gene: TRBV7-2
CDR3aa: ASSLAQQGSNQPQH

j_gene: TRBJ2-5
v_gene: TRBV7-9
CDR3aa: ASSPTLAGERETQY

j_gene: TRBJ2-3
v_gene: TRBV11-3
CDR3aa: ASSLVSDPGDTQY

j_gene: TRBJ2-3
v_gene: TRBV10-3
CDR3aa: AISGGLMSTDTQY